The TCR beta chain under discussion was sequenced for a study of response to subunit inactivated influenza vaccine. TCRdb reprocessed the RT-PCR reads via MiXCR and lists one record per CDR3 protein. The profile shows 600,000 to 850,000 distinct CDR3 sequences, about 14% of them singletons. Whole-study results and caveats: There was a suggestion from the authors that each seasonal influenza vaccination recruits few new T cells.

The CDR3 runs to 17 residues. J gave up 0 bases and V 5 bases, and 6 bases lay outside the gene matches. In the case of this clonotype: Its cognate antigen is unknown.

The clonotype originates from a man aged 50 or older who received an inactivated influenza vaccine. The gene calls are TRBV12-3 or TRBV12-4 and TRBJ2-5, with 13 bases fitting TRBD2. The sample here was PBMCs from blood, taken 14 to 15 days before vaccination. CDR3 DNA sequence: TGTGCCAGCAGTCTCGGACTAGCGGGGGCCCACCAAGAGACCCAGTACTTC. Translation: CASSLGLAGAHQETQYF.